The clone carrying this T cell receptor (beta chain) is a singleton in its sample. As yet, its antigen is unknown. The data are from a study of OX40 agonist ivuxolimab in advanced cancers. Study summary: Of mixed ages from about 23 to 90 and averaging roughly 66 years, the group was roughly 85% male. Partial responses were seen in three patients, one with hepatocellular carcinoma and two with cutaneous melanoma.

Any history of autoimmune disease or systemic immunosuppression disqualified patients. The CDR3 has 10 amino acids. Germline lookup yields CDR1 DFQATT and CDR2 SNEGSKA (reference sequence). Trimming took off 6 bases at V and 4 bases at J, with 6 bases between the two ends. The assay was immunoSEQ multiplex PCR, and TCRdb's table has in-frame clones only and misses some. This repertoire shows about 80,000 clones, roughly 81% found once; its top ten account for about 25%. Findings and limits, study-wide: There was clonal expansion of CD4+ and CD8+ blood T cells by week 6 at 0.1 to 3.0 mg/kg.

This clonotype was sampled from an adult with an advanced solid tumor such as melanoma, head and neck, liver or kidney cancer. The source material was CD4+ or CD8+ T cells sorted from blood, sampled in a trial of the OX40 agonist ivuxolimab. This chain connects TRBV20-1 to TRBJ2-5, with D uncertain. CDR3 nucleotide sequence: TGCAGTGCCCGACGAGAGACCCAGTACTTC. This codes for CSARRETQYF.